These 25 T cell receptor beta chains came from one sample sequenced in a study of blood T cells in healthy people across ages (dated by TCRdb to 2013 to 2016). Library creation used 5' RACE. The instrument was an Illumina HiSeq 2500. A second about 7 to 11 cycle PCR used a sample-barcoded 5' primer and a J-beta primer mix. The raw public data were reprocessed by TCRdb itself: fastp quality trimming at Q25, MiXCR clonotype calling, in-frame beta chains only. Each CDR3 protein appears once, grouped with its most common genes and DNA. Counted in this sample were fewer than 1.5 million distinct CDR3 sequences; roughly 40% of them appeared once. The top ten clonotypes cover roughly 7.9% of the sample. The source material was blood. These receptor sequences come from a young woman in good health.

The count of this clonotype is one. This chain uses TRBV7-3 with TRBJ2-2, with D uncertain. Trimming removed 3 bases from V and 6 bases from J, with 8 bases in between. The CDR3 is 13 residues long. CDR1 SGHTA and CDR2 FQGTGA come from the germline V gene. The CDR3 loop reads CASSFKTPGELFF. DNA of the CDR3: TGTGCCAGCAGCTTTAAGACCCCCGGGGAGCTGTTTTTT.

The chain recombines TRBV12-3 or TRBV12-4 with TRBJ1-2, with a weak D call TRBD1 (5 bases). V lost 6 bases and J lost 2, with 13 bases in between. The CDR3 runs to 14 residues. The CDR3 nucleotides read TGTGCCAGCAGCCGGGGGGGAGGAAACTATGGCTACACCTTC. Translated, it gives CASSRGGGNYGYTF.

V is TRBV7-2 and J is TRBJ1-6; tentative D call: TRBD1 (5 bases). Germline CDR1 is SGHTA and CDR2 is FQGNSA. Trimming left V 1 base short and J 8 bases short, with 12 bases between. CDR3 size: 15 residues. DNA for the CDR3: TGTGCCAGCAGCTTAGTCCAGGGAGTAGATTCACCCCTCCACTTT. This encodes CASSLVQGVDSPLHF.

The V and J genes are TRBV20-1 and TRBJ1-5; TRBD1 matches at 7 bases. The CDR3 spans 13 residues. Looked up from germline, CDR1 is DFQATT and CDR2 is SNEGSKA (reference sequence). The V gene end was trimmed by 6 bases and the J gene end by 5 bases; junction bases not matched to a gene: 7. In DNA, the CDR3 is TGCAGTGCCACCGGACAGGATGATCAGCCCCAGCATTTT. Protein product: CSATGQDDQPQHF.

This chain links TRBV5-1 with TRBJ1-3, with D possibly matching TRBD1 (5 bases). This CDR3 is 16 amino acids long. Germline V gene sequence: CDR1 SGHRS, CDR2 YFSETQ. Between the trimmed V and J ends, which lost 0 bases and 3 bases, there was a span of 13 bases. The chain's CDR3 is CASSLDIGGSGNTIYF. The DNA of the CDR3 is TGCGCCAGCAGCTTGGATATCGGGGGGAGTGGAAACACCATATATTTT. The full variable domain, its missing parts supplied by reference TRBV5-1 and TRBJ1-3, is KAGVTQTPRYLIKTRGQQVTLSCSPISGHRSVSWYQQTPGQGLQFLFEYFSETQRNKGNFPGRFSGRQFSNSRSEMNVSTLELGDSALYLCASSLDIGGSGNTIYFGEGSWLTVV.

This clonotype has a handful of counts. This chain connects TRBV7-9 to TRBJ1-2; possibly TRBD1 for D (5 bases). CDR1 is SEHNR and CDR2 is FQNEAQ in the germline V gene (reference sequence). V lost 6 bases and J 1 base, leaving 6 bases between the germline ends. The CDR3 is made up of 12 amino acids. CDR3 protein: CASRGDNYGYTF. CDR3 DNA sequence: TGTGCCAGCAGAGGGGATAACTATGGCTACACCTTC.

The chain uses TRBV11-1 and TRBJ2-2; D is uncertain. The CDR3 length is 15 residues. The germline CDR1 and CDR2 sequences are SGHAT and FQDESV (reference sequence). V was trimmed by 4 bases and J by 4 bases, leaving 13 bases between them. The CDR3 is CASSSWDSSTGELFF. CDR3 bases: TGTGCCAGCAGCTCGTGGGATTCGAGCACCGGGGAGCTGTTTTTT.

This clonotype was seen a handful of times. The chain is built from TRBV11-2 and TRBJ1-2, with D perhaps matching TRBD1 (5 bases). The CDR3 runs to 14 residues. The V gene's germline CDR1 is SGHAT and CDR2 FQNNGV. V was cut by 2 bases and J by 8 bases, with 15 bases left in between. CDR3 coding DNA: TGTGCCAGCAGCTTAAGCGGGACGACGAGGGGCTACACCTTC. Protein: CASSLSGTTRGYTF.

As regards this clonotype: The junction differs from germline at one of its ends, possibly a read error. This sequence joins TRBV14 and TRBJ1-2; perhaps TRBD1 as D (5 bases). In germline, CDR1 is SGHDN, CDR2 FVKESK. This CDR3 comprises 15 residues. Here the CDR3 DNA reads TGTGTCAGCAGCCAAGCGGGGGGGAGTGGATATGGCTACACCTTC. This codes for CVSSQAGGSGYGYTF.

This rearrangement joins TRBV15 to TRBJ1-1, with TRBD1 identical over 8 bases. V shed 1 base and J 1 base; nucleotides not matched to a gene: 2. The CDR3 is 15 residues long. CDR1 is LNHNV and CDR2 is YYDKDF in the germline V gene (reference sequence). Written as DNA, the CDR3 is TGTGCCACCAGCAGAGGGACAGGGAGGAACACTGAAGCTTTCTTT. Its translation: CATSRGTGRNTEAFF.

The CDR3 DNA reads as TGTGCCAGCAGCTTTTTCCTAGCGGGGACCTCCTACACAGATACGCAGTATTTT. It codes for CASSFFLAGTSYTDTQYF. The gene calls are TRBV7-2 and TRBJ2-3, with 9 positions matching TRBD2. Germline CDR1 is SGHTA and CDR2 is FQGNSA. V lost 3 bases and J lost 2; bases outside the gene matches: 12. The CDR3 contains 18 residues.

V usage is TRBV6-1 and J usage is TRBJ2-3; 7 bases match TRBD1. Per the germline V gene, CDR1 is MNHNS and CDR2 is SASEGT. Trimming cost V 11 bases and J 2 bases; bases outside gene matches: 7. CDR3 size: 13 residues. CDR3 sequence (DNA): TGTGCCGGCCGACAGGGATCCACAGATACGCAGTATTTT. The encoded protein is CAGRQGSTDTQYF.

This clonotype was seen a single time. This chain links TRBV6-6 with TRBJ2-5; tentatively, D is TRBD1 or TRBD2 (5 bases each). Germline assignment: CDR1 MNHNY and CDR2 SVGAGI (reference sequence). Trimming pared 6 bases from V and 2 bases from J, leaving 16 bases between. The CDR3 is 15 residues long. This CDR3 reads CASRNTGARQETQYF. The CDR3 DNA is TGTGCCAGCAGGAACACCGGGGCGCGGCAAGAGACCCAGTACTTC.

This clonotype was counted a single time. The V call is TRBV5-5, the J call TRBJ2-7; 7 bases are shared with TRBD2. Germline trimming cut 1 base from V and 3 bases from J; bases unmatched to any gene: 10. CDR3 length: 16 amino acids. Per the germline V gene, CDR1 is SGHKS and CDR2 is YYEKEE (reference sequence). The chain's CDR3 is CASSLYLASGVYEQYF. Here the CDR3 DNA reads TGTGCCAGCAGCTTGTATCTGGCTAGCGGAGTCTACGAGCAGTACTTC.

This clonotype turned up a few times. The chain carries TRBV25-1 and TRBJ2-1, with D possibly matching TRBD2 (6 bases). V was shortened by 8 bases and J by 10 bases, with 15 bases between the two germline ends. Per germline, CDR1 MGHDK and CDR2 SYGVNS. The CDR3 is 12 residues long. CDR3 sequence reads: CASGRLVYEQFF. The DNA for the CDR3 is TGTGCCAGCGGACGACTAGTGTACGAGCAGTTCTTC.

Remarks on this clonotype: A single base separates this from a much larger clone, so it may be a read error. This chain uses TRBV24-1 with TRBJ2-1, with 7 bases aligning to TRBD1. This CDR3 is built from 13 residues. V shed 4 bases and J 14 bases; nucleotides not matched to a gene: 10. Germline CDR1 reads KGHDR; CDR2 reads SFDVKD. The CDR3 loop reads CATSEGQSRDEFF. The CDR3 bases are TGTGCCACCAGTGAGGGACAGTCCCGGGACGAGTTCTTC.

CDR3 loop: CSGRGLTNYGYTF. The DNA for the CDR3 is TGCAGCGGCCGGGGGTTGACTAACTATGGCTACACCTTC. This chain joins TRBV29-1 and TRBJ1-2; D is possibly TRBD1 (5 bases). Looked up from germline, CDR1 is SQVTM and CDR2 is ANQGSEA. The V end lost 7 bases, the J end lost 0 bases, and 12 bases lay between the germline ends. This CDR3 comprises 13 residues.

J is TRBJ2-5 and V is TRBV20-1; D is unresolved. The CDR3 has 13 residues. The ends were cut back, 4 bases at V and 4 bases at J, with 13 bases in the middle. Germline values: CDR1 DFQATT, CDR2 SNEGSKA (reference sequence). The CDR3 DNA is TGCAGTGCTAATCCAGACCCGGGAGAGACCCAGTACTTC. This sequence encodes CSANPDPGETQYF.

This clonotype was recorded a few times. The chain employs TRBV18 and TRBJ1-4; D unresolved. This CDR3 is built from 13 residues. V was pared by 2 bases and J by 7 bases, with 8 bases between. Germline lookup yields CDR1 KGHSH and CDR2 LQKENI. DNA of the CDR3: TGTGCCAGCTCACCAGGGTCCGGTGAAAAACTGTTTTTT. Translation: CASSPGSGEKLFF.

CDR3 sequence (DNA): TGCAGCGAGATGCGGCAAGAGACCCAGTACTTC. This codes for CSEMRQETQYF. The chain joins TRBV20-1 to TRBJ2-5; D is uncertain. Looked up from germline, CDR1 is DFQATT and CDR2 is SNEGSKA (reference sequence). The CDR3 totals 11 residues.

The rearrangement joins TRBV5-1 to TRBJ1-3, with D tentatively TRBD1 (6 bases). CDR3 length: 15 amino acids. Trimming shortened V by 7 bases and J by 0 bases, and 14 bases separated the two germline ends. Germline CDR1 reads SGHRS; CDR2 reads YFSETQ. Written as DNA, the CDR3 is TGCGCCAGCCGTAGGGACACAGACTCTGGAAACACCATATATTTT. Translating gives CASRRDTDSGNTIYF.

This rearrangement joins TRBV27 to TRBJ2-1; tentative D call: TRBD1 (5 bases). The end of the DNA is better explained by TRBJ2-7, so the J call may be wrong. This CDR3 comprises 14 residues. Germline V CDR1 and CDR2: MNHEY, SMNVEV (reference sequence). The CDR3 spells CASRPEDRYNEQYF. In DNA, the CDR3 is TGTGCCAGCCGTCCCGAAGACAGATACAATGAGCAGTACTTC.

This clonotype turned up a few times. V gene TRBV6-1 combines with J gene TRBJ2-4; no definite D call. The J call may be wrong; the DNA end is better matched by TRBJ2-7. This CDR3 spans 11 amino acids. CDR1 and CDR2 (germline): MNHNS, SASEGT. The CDR3 sequence: CASTFYYEQYF. In DNA, the CDR3 is TGTGCCAGCACTTTCTACTACGAGCAGTACTTC.

The rearrangement links TRBV20-1 to TRBJ2-7, with D perhaps being TRBD1 or TRBD2 (5 bases each). Germline V gives CDR1 DFQATT, CDR2 SNEGSKA (reference sequence). CDR3 size: 13 residues. The V and J ends lost 1 base and 1 base respectively, with 8 bases between them. This CDR3 is CSARGDGSYEQYF. The CDR3 region has the DNA TGCAGTGCTAGAGGGGACGGATCCTACGAGCAGTACTTC.

This chain uses TRBV12-3 or TRBV12-4 with TRBJ2-1, with 8 bases matching TRBD2. The length of the CDR3 is 11 residues. The V gene end was trimmed by 4 bases and the J gene end by 15 bases; junction bases not matched to a gene: 5. The CDR3 reads CASSSAGESFF. CDR3 nucleotide sequence: TGTGCCAGCAGTTCAGCGGGAGAATCGTTCTTC.